The clone carrying this TCR beta chain was detected many times. Its target is unknown. This sample stems from a study of CD8+CD57+ T cells in acquired aplastic anemia. Study-wide context: The average for DNA from sorted CD4+ and CD8+ cells was around 3.4 ug. Healthy-donor CD4+ cells averaged roughly 9.8 million reads.

Broader study findings: Patients and controls were found to share approximately 31 CD8+ CDR3 sequences. Significance was not reached for CD8+ Simpson's diversity between patients and controls.

Genomic DNA provided the template from which TCR beta VDJ and CDR3 profiles were obtained. TCRdb analysed the reads with MiXCR anew, one entry per CDR3 protein. The data contain hundreds of thousands of distinct CDR3 sequences, 60% to 80% of them seen just once; the ten biggest clones take up less than 4%. This TCR was recovered from a human donor in good health, serving as a control. Source material: sorted CD4+, CD8+, or CD8+CD57+ T cells (not recorded which) from PBMCs.

The CDR3 nucleotides read TGCGCCAGCAGCCAGCGGGACAGGGTCTACGAGCAGTACTTC. This translates into CASSQRDRVYEQYF. The chain employs TRBV4-3 and TRBJ2-7, with TRBD1 matching over 9 bases. Germline V CDR1 and CDR2: LGHNA, YSLEER. The CDR3 is 14 amino acids. Losses at the gene ends were 3 bases for V and 3 bases for J; bases not matched to a gene: 3.